The next 8 T cell receptor beta chains were all read from a single sample in a study of T cells in localized non-small cell lung cancer. Only in-frame clones appear in the TCRdb table, and some are missing; sequencing was by immunoSEQ multiplex PCR. The sample shows about 4,100 clones, 38% of them seen only once. This sample comprised lung tumor tissue, obtained before any cancer treatment. The receptors derive from a woman aged 40-70 years with stage I lung adenocarcinoma.

The J gene is TRBJ2-1, the V gene TRBV30, with TRBD2 identical over 13 bases. The CDR3 consists of 15 residues. Looked up from germline, CDR1 is GTSNPN and CDR2 is SVGIG (reference sequence). Trimming at V came to 1 base and at J to 9 bases, leaving 6 bases not matched to a gene. The CDR3 region has the DNA TGTGCCTGGAGTGGAAAGGGACTAGCGGGATTTGAGCAGTTCTTC. Amino acids: CAWSGKGLAGFEQFF. Drawing the rest from reference TRBV30 and TRBJ2-1, the complete variable domain is SQTIHQWPATLVQPVGSPLSLECTVEGTSNPNLYWYRQAAGRGLQLLFYSVGIGQISSEVPQNLSASRPQDRQFILSSKKLLLSDSGFYLCAWSGKGLAGFEQFFGPGTRLTVL.

This clone has just a few counts. This chain links TRBV6-8 with TRBJ2-7; TRBD1 might be the D (6 bases). Trimming shortened V by 3 bases and J by 3 bases, and 9 bases separated the two germline ends. The CDR3 length is 13 residues. The germline V gene encodes CDR1 MNHGY and CDR2 SAAAGT. CDR3 DNA: TGTGCCAGCAGTTATAGGACAGACTACGAGCAGTACTTC. Its translation is CASSYRTDYEQYF.

The chain carries TRBV4-1 and TRBJ2-3; 10 bases fit TRBD2. The CDR3 length is 15 residues. CDR1 and CDR2 from the germline V gene are MGHRA and YSYEKL. The ends lost 0 bases at V and 5 bases at J; junction bases unmatched: 2. The CDR3 sequence: CASSQDRLAGDTQYF. The CDR3 coding sequence is TGCGCCAGCAGCCAAGATCGACTAGCGGGAGATACGCAGTATTTT.

This rearrangement joins TRBV9 to TRBJ2-1; possibly TRBD2 for D (6 bases). Germline loops: CDR1 SGDLS, CDR2 YYNGEE. The CDR3 has 12 amino acids. With 5 bases removed from V and 8 bases from J, the gap between germline ends came to 11 bases. The CDR3 protein is CASRRGSDEQFF. Written as DNA, the CDR3 is TGTGCCAGCAGACGGGGGAGCGATGAGCAGTTCTTC.

This clone has a handful of counts. J is TRBJ2-1 and V is TRBV7-5; TRBD1 is taken as the D call from the table, unchecked against the DNA. TRBV7-5 is tagged as a pseudogene. This CDR3 spans 14 amino acids. The CDR3, as DNA: TGTGCCAGTGCCCGGGACAGGGCTAGTAGTGAGCAGTTCTTC. As protein: CASARDRASSEQFF.

This clone was seen more than once but under ten times. The rearrangement joins TRBV9 to TRBJ2-1; D not certain. Trimming took off 7 bases at V and 4 bases at J, with 12 bases between the two ends. CDR3 length: 13 amino acids. CDR1 and CDR2 from the germline V gene are SGDLS and YYNGEE. In DNA form, the CDR3 reads TGTGCCAGCTCCCTGGGGTTTTACAATGAGCAGTTCTTC. This sequence encodes CASSLGFYNEQFF. The full variable domain, completed using reference TRBV9 and TRBJ2-1, is DSGVTQTPKHLITATGQRVTLRCSPRSGDLSVYWYQQSLDQGLQFLIQYYNGEERAKGNILERFSAQQFPDLHSELNLSSLELGDSALYFCASSLGFYNEQFFGPGTRLTVL.

This clone was seen more than once but under ten times. V is TRBV4-1 and J is TRBJ2-3; 8 bases line up with TRBD1. CDR1 MGHRA and CDR2 YSYEKL come from the germline V gene. Germline trimming cut 4 bases from V and 6 bases from J; bases unmatched to any gene: 6. The CDR3 has 14 residues. CDR3 residues: CASSPGQGTDTQYF. The CDR3 coding sequence is TGCGCCAGCAGCCCCGGACAGGGTACCGATACGCAGTATTTT.

The chain uses TRBV19 and TRBJ1-1; TRBD1 is a possible D gene (6 bases). Germline lookup yields CDR1 LNHDA and CDR2 SQIVND (reference sequence). The CDR3 has 13 amino acids. Trimming left V 8 bases short and J 0 bases short, with 10 bases between. The CDR3 sequence: CASQGPLNTEAFF. The CDR3 DNA follows: TGTGCCAGTCAGGGGCCCCTGAACACTGAAGCTTTCTTT.